What follows are 27 T cell receptor beta chains derived from one specimen sequenced in a study of T-cell reconstitution after alpha-beta-depleted transplantation in children. This sample's TCRbeta library carried unique molecular identifier barcodes. MiXCR was run by TCRdb on the PCR reads, yielding one entry per CDR3 protein. This repertoire shows 350,000 to 400,000 distinct CDR3 sequences, around 21% found once; its top ten account for around 4%. Sequenced material: PBMCs from the stem cell graft donor, taken from the stem cell graft. All receptors derive from a human donor who donated a stem cell graft to a child with acute myeloid leukemia.

The table lists this clonotype with a few counts. The chain combines TRBV20-1 with TRBJ1-5; D not resolved. Germline lookup yields CDR1 DFQATT and CDR2 SNEGSKA (reference sequence). The CDR3 length is 13 residues. Trimming shortened V by 0 bases and J by 5 bases, and 8 bases separated the two germline ends. CDR3 sequence reads: CSARDGEDQPQHF. Here the CDR3 DNA reads TGCAGTGCTAGAGATGGGGAGGATCAGCCCCAGCATTTT.

The chain combines TRBV3-1 with TRBJ2-5; tentatively, D is TRBD2 (6 bases). CDR1 LGHDT and CDR2 YNNKEL come from the germline V gene (reference sequence). Trimming cost V 4 bases and J 7 bases, with 13 bases left between them. The CDR3 totals 13 residues. The CDR3, as DNA: TGTGCCAGCAGCCTGGACTATTGGGGGACCCAGTACTTC. Its protein is CASSLDYWGTQYF.

This clonotype came up many times. This rearrangement joins TRBV12-3 or TRBV12-4 to TRBJ2-7, with D uncertain. This CDR3 contains 13 residues. Trimming took off 1 base at V and 2 bases at J, with 6 bases between the two ends. The CDR3, as DNA: TGTGCCAGCAGTTTAGAGGGCACCTACGAGCAGTACTTC. This codes for CASSLEGTYEQYF.

This clonotype was recorded at least ten times. The chain carries TRBV7-9 and TRBJ2-7; unclear D gene. The CDR3 consists of 10 residues. Germline CDR1 and CDR2: SEHNR and FQNEAQ (reference sequence). V lost 5 bases to trimming and J lost 6 bases, with 5 bases between them. In nucleotides, the CDR3 is TGTGCCAGCAGCGGGCGCGAGCAGTACTTC. It encodes CASSGREQYF.

In its sample, this clonotype was seen many times. The J gene is TRBJ2-7, the V gene TRBV7-9; tentative D call: TRBD1 (6 bases). V was clipped by 4 bases and J by 2 bases, with 18 bases between them. Germline V gene sequence: CDR1 SEHNR, CDR2 FQNEAQ (reference sequence). The CDR3 has 16 residues. Written as DNA, the CDR3 is TGTGCCAGCAGCTCGCAGCAAGGGACAAGGACCTACGAGCAGTACTTC. Translating gives CASSSQQGTRTYEQYF.

The chain is built from TRBV5-1 and TRBJ2-7; D gene ambiguous. The CDR3 is 15 amino acids. The V gene's germline CDR1 is SGHRS and CDR2 YFSETQ. The V end was cut by 0 bases, the J end by 7 bases, with 17 bases between. The CDR3 here is CASSLGLGGEMEQYF. CDR3 nucleotides: TGCGCCAGCAGCTTGGGACTGGGTGGGGAAATGGAGCAGTACTTC.

This clonotype occurred many times. The V and J genes are TRBV12-3 or TRBV12-4 and TRBJ2-5; the D is unclear. V lost 7 bases and J lost 1, with 19 bases in between. The CDR3 has 16 amino acids. The CDR3 spells CASTFGFSQAQETQYF. CDR3 DNA sequence: TGTGCCAGCACCTTCGGGTTCTCGCAGGCCCAAGAGACCCAGTACTTC.

This clonotype was seen only once. A clone one base away is much larger, so this may be a read error. The chain is built from TRBV20-1 and TRBJ2-1; 7 bases map to TRBD1. This CDR3 region has 12 residues. CDR1 and CDR2 (germline): DFQATT, SNEGSKA (reference sequence). The CDR3 is CSAQGVYYEQFF. CDR3 nucleotides: TGCAGCGCCCAGGGGGTGTACTATGAGCAGTTCTTC.

V and J are TRBV5-1 and TRBJ2-1, with D uncertain. Germline V gives CDR1 SGHRS, CDR2 YFSETQ. This CDR3 region has 13 residues. V was trimmed by 3 bases and J by 5 bases, leaving 9 bases between them. This CDR3 is CASSSRHNNEQFF. In nucleotides, the CDR3 is TGCGCCAGCAGCTCCCGACACAACAATGAGCAGTTCTTC.

The gene calls are TRBV20-1 and TRBJ1-6; TRBD1 matches 7 bases. This CDR3 has 15 residues. Germline lookup yields CDR1 DFQATT and CDR2 SNEGSKA (reference sequence). V lost 5 bases, J lost 4 bases, and 8 bases stayed unmatched. CDR3 coding DNA: TGCAGTGCTCCCGACGACAGGGCTTATAATTCACCCCTCCACTTT. The encoded protein is CSAPDDRAYNSPLHF.

The chain links TRBV20-1 to TRBJ2-7; TRBD1 might be the D (5 bases). The V and J ends lost 3 bases and 1 base respectively, with 19 bases between them. The CDR3 is made up of 16 amino acids. CDR1 is DFQATT, CDR2 SNEGSKA, per germline (reference sequence). CDR3: CSARVGLQRLSYEQYF. The DNA for the CDR3 is TGCAGTGCTAGGGTGGGGCTTCAGCGCCTATCCTACGAGCAGTACTTC.

This clonotype showed up many times. The CDR3 DNA reads TGTGCCACCCGCCGCGGGACAGAGAACAATGAGCAGTTCTTC. Translation gives CATRRGTENNEQFF. The genes are TRBV24-1 and TRBJ2-1; tentative D call: TRBD1 (7 bases). Trimming shortened V by 9 bases and J by 5 bases, and 16 bases separated the two germline ends. Germline CDR1 is KGHDR and CDR2 is SFDVKD. The CDR3 is 14 residues long.

This clonotype was observed at least ten times. The rearrangement uses TRBV29-1 and TRBJ2-3, with TRBD2 matching over 10 bases. The CDR3 consists of 16 residues. Germline V lookup: CDR1 SQVTM, CDR2 ANQGSEA. Trimming at V came to 0 bases and at J to 3 bases, leaving 6 bases not matched to a gene. CDR3 protein: CSVEDPSGRRTDTQYF. CDR3 nucleotides: TGCAGCGTTGAAGATCCTAGCGGGAGACGAACAGATACGCAGTATTTT.

The chain employs TRBV12-3 or TRBV12-4 and TRBJ1-3; D unresolved. V was cut by 1 base and J by 2 bases, with 12 bases left in between. The CDR3 loop spans 16 amino acids. Here the CDR3 reads CASSLVPEGTGNTIYF. DNA for the CDR3: TGTGCCAGCAGTTTAGTGCCCGAAGGAACTGGAAACACCATATATTTT.

The chain is built from TRBV7-9 and TRBJ2-5, with 7 nucleotides matching TRBD1. Trimming took 5 bases from V and 5 from J; bases not matched to a gene: 11. The CDR3 runs 15 residues. CDR1 and CDR2 from the germline V gene are SEHNR and FQNEAQ (reference sequence). The CDR3 here is CASSHGDRVRETQYF. Written as DNA, the CDR3 is TGTGCCAGCAGCCACGGTGACAGGGTACGGGAGACCCAGTACTTC.

This clonotype has just a few counts. The chain uses TRBV4-2 and TRBJ1-6; possibly TRBD1 for D (6 bases). V lost 1 base, J lost 5 bases, and 12 bases lay in between. The CDR3 spans 16 residues. Germline CDR1 LGHNA, CDR2 YNFKEQ. DNA for the CDR3: TGTGCCAGCAGCCAAGGGAGGACAGCGGATAATTCACCCCTCCACTTT. Protein sequence: CASSQGRTADNSPLHF.

This chain links TRBV4-1 with TRBJ1-5; D uncertain. Trimming took off 1 base at V and 3 bases at J, with 10 bases between the two ends. CDR1 is MGHRA and CDR2 is YSYEKL in the germline V gene. The CDR3 sequence is 15 residues long. The CDR3 DNA is TGCGCCAGCAGCCAAGGGCGACAAATCAATCAGCCCCAGCATTTT. This codes for CASSQGRQINQPQHF.

This clonotype was seen a handful of times. The chain uses TRBV12-3 or TRBV12-4 and TRBJ2-7; 10 bases fit TRBD1. CDR3 length: 15 residues. Trimming removed 5 bases from V and 3 bases from J; junction bases left unmatched: 7. CDR3: CASSATTGGGYEQYF. In DNA form, the CDR3 reads TGTGCCAGCAGTGCGACGACAGGGGGCGGCTACGAGCAGTACTTC.

This clonotype showed up just a few times. The chain employs TRBV5-5 and TRBJ1-5; D gene unclear. Trimming left V 4 bases short and J 10 bases short, with 18 bases between. Germline values: CDR1 SGHKS, CDR2 YYEKEE (reference sequence). The CDR3 is 14 residues long. In nucleotides, the CDR3 is TGTGCCAGCAGCCCCACTAGCGCCCCCCTACCCCAGCATTTT. Protein: CASSPTSAPLPQHF. The full variable domain, with the rest looked up from reference TRBV5-5 and TRBJ1-5, is DAGVTQSPTHLIKTRGQQVTLRCSPISGHKSVSWYQQVLGQGPQFIFQYYEKEERGRGNFPDRFSARQFPNYSSELNVNALLLGDSALYLCASSPTSAPLPQHFGDGTRLSIL.

V is TRBV20-1 and J is TRBJ2-7, with a possible D match to TRBD2 (6 bases). With 6 bases removed from V and 3 bases from J, the gap between germline ends came to 12 bases. Germline V gives CDR1 DFQATT, CDR2 SNEGSKA (reference sequence). The CDR3 spans 12 residues. CDR3 DNA: TGCAGTGCGGCGGGGATACACTACGAGCAGTACTTC. The encoded protein is CSAAGIHYEQYF.

This clonotype was observed many times. The genes are TRBV7-2 and TRBJ1-1; 7 bases line up with TRBD1. The CDR3 loop spans 17 amino acids. Germline CDR1 SGHTA, CDR2 FQGNSA. V shed 3 bases and J 5 bases; nucleotides not matched to a gene: 15. Written as DNA, the CDR3 is TGTGCCAGCAGCTTTAGCGCAGGGGGGGCGCGGAGGACTGAAGCTTTCTTT. Its protein product is CASSFSAGGARRTEAFF.

The rearrangement links TRBV20-1 to TRBJ1-6; possibly TRBD1 for D (6 bases). CDR3 length: 15 amino acids. V lost 1 base, J lost 7 bases, and 14 bases lay in between. CDR1 and CDR2 from the germline V gene are DFQATT and SNEGSKA (reference sequence). In nucleotides, the CDR3 is TGCAGTGCTAGAGTGTCGGGGGGCAAGAATTCACCCCTCCACTTT. This gives the protein CSARVSGGKNSPLHF.

The chain uses TRBV13 and TRBJ2-7; TRBD1 aligns across 9 bases. The germline V gene has CDR1 PRHDT and CDR2 FYEKMQ (reference sequence). There are 17 residues in the CDR3. The V segment lost 2 bases and the J segment 5 bases; nucleotides outside the gene matches: 13. CDR3 DNA: TGTGCCAGCAGCTTATCTCCCACCGGGACAGGGTACCACGAGCAGTACTTC. Translation gives CASSLSPTGTGYHEQYF.

The V call is TRBV5-1, the J call TRBJ2-3; 12 nucleotides match TRBD2. V shed 0 bases, J shed 4 bases, and the junction held 3 bases outside the gene matches. The CDR3 has 16 residues. The germline CDR1 and CDR2 sequences are SGHRS and YFSETQ. The CDR3 loop is CASSLGTSGNADTQYF. In DNA, the CDR3 is TGCGCCAGCAGCTTGGGGACTAGCGGGAATGCAGATACGCAGTATTTT.

This clonotype has more than one count but fewer than ten. V gene TRBV29-1 combines with J gene TRBJ2-7, with D perhaps matching TRBD2 (6 bases). Trimming removed 4 bases from V and 6 bases from J, with 13 bases in between. Germline CDR1 and CDR2: SQVTM and ANQGSEA. This CDR3 comprises 12 residues. The CDR3 reads CSVGDLWGEQYF. DNA of the CDR3: TGCAGCGTTGGGGACTTATGGGGCGAGCAGTACTTC.

The rearrangement links TRBV10-3 to TRBJ2-3; TRBD2 matches 10 bases. V was clipped by 4 bases and J by 6 bases; unmatched bases: 7. The CDR3 spans 15 residues. Germline V lookup: CDR1 ENHRY, CDR2 SYGVKD. The CDR3 DNA follows: TGTGCCATCAGTGCAACTAGCGGGATGGGGGATACGCAGTATTTT. This sequence encodes CAISATSGMGDTQYF.

This clonotype was seen ten or more times. The V call is TRBV3-1, the J call TRBJ2-7, with 12 bases that match TRBD2. The germline gives CDR1 LGHDT, CDR2 YNNKEL (reference sequence). The CDR3 spans 19 residues. V gave up 3 bases and J gave up 2 bases; unmatched junction bases: 14. CDR3: CASSHRTSGNTFSPYEQYF. The CDR3 region has the DNA TGTGCCAGCAGCCACAGGACTAGCGGGAATACCTTTTCCCCCTACGAGCAGTACTTC.